What follows describes a single T cell receptor beta chain. Its antigen is still unknown. It was with 60 Vbeta and 13 Jbeta primers that the PCR ran. Some clones are missing from TCRdb's copy, which holds only in-frame ones; the method was immunoSEQ multiplex PCR. Of 250,000 or so clones listed, more than 70% are singletons. The sample belongs to a study of cytomegalovirus exposure and HLA in healthy donors. The overall study: Earlier results showed approximately 110 million unique TCR beta sequences derived from approximately 180 million T cells. Overall study results and limits: In a later analysis, a missense DCLRE1C variant was linked to TCR beta V- and J-gene trimming. Later on, an analysis tied about 17,000 TCR beta sequences to HLA alleles at 0.05 false discovery rate.

Germline lookup yields CDR1 SEHNR and CDR2 FQNEAQ (reference sequence). CDR3 length: 12 residues. Between the trimmed V and J ends, which lost 9 bases and 2 bases, there was a span of 11 bases. The rearrangement joins TRBV7-9 to TRBJ2-7; tentatively, D is TRBD2 (6 bases). Specimen: PBMCs. The origin of this receptor is a human donor in good health. CDR3 sequence: CASQGGTYEQYF. The CDR3 region has the DNA TGTGCCAGTCAGGGCGGGACCTACGAGCAGTACTTC.